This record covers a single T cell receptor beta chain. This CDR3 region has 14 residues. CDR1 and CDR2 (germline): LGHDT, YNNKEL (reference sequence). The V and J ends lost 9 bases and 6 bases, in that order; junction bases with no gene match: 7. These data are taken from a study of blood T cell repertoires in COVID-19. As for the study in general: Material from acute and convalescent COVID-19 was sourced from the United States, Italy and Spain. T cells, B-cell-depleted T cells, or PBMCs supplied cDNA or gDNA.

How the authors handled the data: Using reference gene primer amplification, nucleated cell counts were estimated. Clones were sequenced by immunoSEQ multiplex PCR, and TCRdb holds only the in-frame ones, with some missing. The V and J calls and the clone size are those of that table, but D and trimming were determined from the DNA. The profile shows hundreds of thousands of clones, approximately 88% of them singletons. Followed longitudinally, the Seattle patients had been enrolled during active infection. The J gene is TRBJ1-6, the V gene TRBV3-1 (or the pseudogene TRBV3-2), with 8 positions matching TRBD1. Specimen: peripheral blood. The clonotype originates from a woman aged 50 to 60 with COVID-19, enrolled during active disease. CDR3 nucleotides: TGTGCCAGTCAAAGGACAGGGATTAATTCACCCCTCCACTTT. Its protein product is CASQRTGINSPLHF.